The sequence of this T cell receptor (beta chain) was determined in a study of cytomegalovirus exposure and HLA in healthy donors. The study's findings and limits: At a 0.05 false discovery rate, a later analysis found over 15,000 TCR beta sequences to be associated with HLA alleles. Later analysis suggested links between common viral pathogens and several top significant clusters.

The PCR used 60 Vbeta and 13 Jbeta primers. The assay was immunoSEQ multiplex PCR, and TCRdb's table has in-frame clones only and misses some. This table has around 150,000 clones, about 80% appearing once. CDR1 MDHEN and CDR2 SYDVKM come from the germline V gene. The trim removed 5 bases at V and 4 bases at J, leaving 2 bases unmatched. CDR3 length: 14 residues. Nominally healthy donors were sampled, though unrecorded immune exposures were likely. In the case of this clone: Its cognate antigen is unknown.

This receptor was identified in a man aged 30-40 years in good health and CMV-seronegative. The rearrangement joins TRBV28 to TRBJ2-3, with 11 bases that match TRBD1. The specimen was PBMCs. CDR3 bases: TGTGCCAGCAGTCCGGGACAGGGGGCAGATACGCAGTATTTT. It encodes CASSPGQGADTQYF.